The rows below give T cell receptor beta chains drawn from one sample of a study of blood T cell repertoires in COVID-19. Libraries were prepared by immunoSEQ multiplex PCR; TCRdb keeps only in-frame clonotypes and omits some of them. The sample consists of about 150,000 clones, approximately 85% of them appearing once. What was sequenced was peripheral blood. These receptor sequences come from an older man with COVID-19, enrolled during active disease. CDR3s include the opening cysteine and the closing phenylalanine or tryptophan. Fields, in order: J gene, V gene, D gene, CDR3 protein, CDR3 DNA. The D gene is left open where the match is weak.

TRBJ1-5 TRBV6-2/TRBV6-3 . CASSYSKGGSNQPQHF TGTGCCAGCAGTTACTCCAAAGGAGGAAGCAATCAGCCCCAGCATTTT
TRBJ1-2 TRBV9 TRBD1 CASSASPGQGDGYTF TGTGCCAGCAGCGCCTCACCCGGACAGGGGGACGGCTACACCTTC
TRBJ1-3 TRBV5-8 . CASSFSFSGNTIYF TGTGCCAGCAGCTTTTCGTTCTCTGGAAACACCATATATTTT
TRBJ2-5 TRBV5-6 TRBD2 CASSLGLAGGARTQYF TGTGCCAGCAGCTTGGGACTAGCGGGGGGGGCCCGGACCCAGTACTTC
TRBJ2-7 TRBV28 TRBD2 CASSAPGLAGMEQYF TGTGCCAGCAGCGCACCGGGACTAGCGGGGATGGAGCAGTACTTC
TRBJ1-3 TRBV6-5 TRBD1 CASSAQGAGNTIYF TGTGCCAGCAGCGCTCAGGGGGCGGGAAACACCATATATTTT
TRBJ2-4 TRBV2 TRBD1 CASSQTGLFDIQYF TGTGCCAGCAGTCAGACAGGGTTGTTTGACATTCAGTACTTC
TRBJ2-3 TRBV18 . CASSPPQGLSRTDTQYF TGTGCCAGCTCACCACCGCAGGGTCTCAGCCGCACAGATACGCAGTATTTT
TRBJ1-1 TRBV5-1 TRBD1 CASSLEGAWGNTEAFF TGCGCCAGCAGCTTGGAGGGGGCGTGGGGGAACACTGAAGCTTTCTTT
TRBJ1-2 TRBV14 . CASSQVRFGGANSGYTF TGTGCCAGCAGCCAAGTAAGGTTCGGCGGCGCTAACTCTGGCTACACCTTC
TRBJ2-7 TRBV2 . CASRYSGEQYF TGTGCCAGCAGGTACAGCGGCGAGCAGTACTTC
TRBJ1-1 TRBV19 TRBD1 CASSRGTGGSPEAFF TGTGCCAGTAGTCGGGGGACAGGGGGCTCCCCTGAAGCTTTCTTT
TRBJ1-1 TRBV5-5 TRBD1 CASSPGQGSNTEAFF TGTGCCAGCAGCCCGGGACAGGGCAGCAACACTGAAGCTTTCTTT
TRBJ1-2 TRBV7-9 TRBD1 CASSLPPGGYGYTF TGTGCCAGCAGCTTGCCCCCAGGGGGCTATGGCTACACCTTC
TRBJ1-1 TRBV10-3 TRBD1 CAISTTGANTEAFF TGTGCCATCAGTACGACAGGGGCGAACACTGAAGCTTTCTTT
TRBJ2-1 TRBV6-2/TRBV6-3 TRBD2 CASSRTSGDYNEQFF TGTGCCAGCAGTAGGACTAGCGGGGACTACAATGAGCAGTTCTTC
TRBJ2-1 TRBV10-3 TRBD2 CAISERASGGNEQFF TGTGCCATCAGTGAGAGGGCTAGCGGGGGTAATGAGCAGTTCTTC
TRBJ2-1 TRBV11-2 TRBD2 CASSLKRGAPNEQFF TGTGCCAGCAGCTTAAAGCGGGGGGCACCGAATGAGCAGTTCTTC
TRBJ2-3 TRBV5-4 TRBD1 CASSLQGSADTQYF TGTGCCAGCAGCTTACAGGGGAGCGCAGATACGCAGTATTTT
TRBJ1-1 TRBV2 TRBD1 CASVRDRDHTEAFF TGTGCCAGCGTCCGGGACAGGGATCACACTGAAGCTTTCTTT